The entry below describes one T cell receptor beta chain. V dropped 6 bases and J dropped 1 base, with 9 bases sitting between them. The CDR3 sequence is 13 residues long. The germline CDR1 and CDR2 sequences are SGHAT and FQNNGV. This record comes from a study of blood T cell repertoires in COVID-19. Across the whole study: PBMCs, B-cell-depleted T cells, or T cells were the source of the cDNA or gDNA that made up the material.

In the original analysis: Researchers report that nucleated cell counts were estimated from reference gene primer amplification. Assay used: immunoSEQ multiplex PCR; TCRdb lists only in-frame clones, some missing. V and J calls and clone size are copied from that table; D and trimming were computed from the DNA. The sample lists approximately 100,000 clones; approximately 81% were seen once. Sequencing was carried out using peripheral blood. The rearrangement joins TRBV11-2 to TRBJ2-5; no clear D. The TCR originated in a human donor in a cohort sampled during active COVID-19. Written as DNA, the CDR3 is TGTGCCAGCAGTTTGCCGGGCCAAGAGACCCAGTACTTC. Its translation is CASSLPGQETQYF. Using reference TRBV11-2 and TRBJ2-5 for the parts outside the CDR3, the full variable domain is EAGVAQSPRYKIIEKRQSVAFWCNPISGHATLYWYQQILGQGPKLLIQFQNNGVVDDSQLPKDRFSAERLKGVDSTLKIQPAKLEDSAVYLCASSLPGQETQYFGPGTRLLVL.